This entry lists 17 T cell receptor beta chains sequenced from one sample in a study of vaccination effects on CD4 cells after COVID-19. Their cognate antigens are unknown. The protocol was immunoSEQ multiplex PCR, while the TCRdb copy is restricted to in-frame clones and leaves out a portion. The data contain about 47,000 clones, about 75% of them singletons. Following culture for around 10 days, CD4+ T cells were isolated. The material was CD4+ T cells from PBMCs cultured without peptide, obtained before COVID-19 vaccination. The receptors were sampled from a human donor who had a prior SARS-CoV-2 infection.

This chain uses TRBV6-6 with TRBJ1-3; D not certain. In germline, CDR1 is MNHNY, CDR2 SVGAGI (reference sequence). V lost 8 bases, J lost 0 bases, and 17 bases lay in between. CDR3 length: 16 residues. This CDR3 reads CASRKDSGASGNTIYF. As DNA, the CDR3 is TGTGCCAGCCGCAAGGACTCGGGAGCCTCTGGAAACACCATATATTTT.

This chain joins TRBV4-2 and TRBJ1-5, with D unresolved. CDR1 is LGHNA, CDR2 YNFKEQ, per germline. This CDR3 contains 16 residues. Trimming took 1 base from V and 4 from J, leaving 14 bases between them. Written as DNA, the CDR3 is TGTGCCAGCAGCCAAGTCGGCGGACGGGGTAATCAGCCCCAGCATTTT. Its translation: CASSQVGGRGNQPQHF.

The chain is built from TRBV30 and TRBJ1-4, with D possibly being TRBD1 (5 bases). Germline V lookup: CDR1 GTSNPN, CDR2 SVGIG (reference sequence). V gave up 3 bases and J gave up 8 bases, with 13 bases separating them. The CDR3 extends over 13 amino acids. CDR3 amino acids: CAWSGREGEKLFF. CDR3 coding DNA: TGTGCCTGGAGCGGCAGGGAGGGAGAAAAACTGTTTTTT.

This rearrangement joins TRBV5-3 to TRBJ1-1; the match to TRBD1 covers 8 bases. TRBV5-3 qualifies as an ORF whose function is uncertain. V lost 6 bases to trimming and J lost 1 base; unmatched junction nucleotides: 17. This CDR3 comprises 18 residues. CDR3 region: CARKLRGLCGGGNTEAFF. CDR3 in DNA: TGTGCCAGAAAACTCAGGGGGCTTTGTGGAGGGGGGAACACTGAAGCTTTCTTT.

The V call is TRBV10-3, the J call TRBJ1-3; D unresolved. This CDR3 contains 15 residues. The V gene's germline CDR1 is ENHRY and CDR2 SYGVKD. The V and J ends lost 4 bases and 0 bases respectively, with 10 bases between them. In DNA, the CDR3 is TGTGCCATCAGTGGGACGGACGGCTCTGGAAACACCATATATTTT. It encodes CAISGTDGSGNTIYF.

The chain recombines TRBV7-2 with TRBJ2-2; D is unclear. The length of the CDR3 is 14 residues. V dropped 5 bases and J dropped 3 bases, with 10 bases sitting between them. CDR1 SGHTA and CDR2 FQGNSA come from the germline V gene. DNA of the CDR3: TGTGCCAGCAGCCCAACCCTCCACACCGGGGAGCTGTTTTTT. It specifies CASSPTLHTGELFF.

The chain recombines TRBV5-1 with TRBJ2-5, with D possibly TRBD1 on 6 matching bases. This CDR3 comprises 15 residues. V was clipped by 3 bases and J by 5 bases, with 17 bases between them. Germline CDR1 is SGHRS and CDR2 is YFSETQ. The DNA of the CDR3 is TGCGCCAGCAGCTCGACCGGGACACAAGAGGAGACCCAGTACTTC. Its translation is CASSSTGTQEETQYF. The whole variable domain, filled in from reference TRBV5-1 and TRBJ2-5, reads KAGVTQTPRYLIKTRGQQVTLSCSPISGHRSVSWYQQTPGQGLQFLFEYFSETQRNKGNFPGRFSGRQFSNSRSEMNVSTLELGDSALYLCASSSTGTQEETQYFGPGTRLLVL.

V gene TRBV10-3 combines with J gene TRBJ1-1; maybe TRBD1 (5 bases). The CDR3 runs to 14 residues. Germline assignment: CDR1 ENHRY and CDR2 SYGVKD. Deletions cut 0 bases from V and 5 bases from J, with 10 bases between. The CDR3 is CAISESLRGTEAFF. The CDR3, as DNA: TGTGCCATCAGTGAGTCCCTCCGGGGGACTGAAGCTTTCTTT.

CDR3 region: CASSYSPREETQYF. Written as DNA, the CDR3 is TGTGCCAGCAGTTACTCTCCCCGGGAAGAGACCCAGTACTTC. V gene TRBV6-5 combines with J gene TRBJ2-5, with unresolved D. The germline gives CDR1 MNHEY, CDR2 SVGAGI. V lost 0 bases and J 3 bases, leaving 8 bases between the germline ends. The CDR3 length is 14 residues.

This rearrangement joins TRBV2 to TRBJ2-3; 8 bases match TRBD1. CDR3 length: 13 residues. The germline CDR1 and CDR2 sequences are SNHLY and FYNNEI. Trimming cost V 11 bases and J 4 bases; bases outside gene matches: 8. The CDR3 sequence is CAGGQGRSDTQYF. The DNA of the CDR3 is TGTGCCGGAGGACAGGGCAGGTCAGATACGCAGTATTTT.

The chain uses TRBV5-4 and TRBJ2-1; 7 nucleotides align to TRBD1. The germline V gene has CDR1 SGHNT and CDR2 YYREEE (reference sequence). CDR3 size: 18 residues. V trimming: 3 bases; J trimming: 1 base; junction bases outside the gene matches: 13. CDR3 nucleotide sequence: TGTGCCAGCAGCTCCCCGACCGGGACAGATAAATCCTACAATGAGCAGTTCTTC. This encodes CASSSPTGTDKSYNEQFF.

In its sample, this clone was seen a few times. The chain recombines TRBV15 with TRBJ2-7, with D hard to call. This CDR3 has 16 amino acids. CDR1 LNHNV and CDR2 YYDKDF come from the germline V gene (reference sequence). Trimming removed 4 bases from V and 3 bases from J, with 19 bases in between. The CDR3 loop reads CATSTVTETLYYEQYF. The CDR3 DNA is TGTGCCACCAGCACTGTTACGGAGACCCTTTACTACGAGCAGTACTTC.

The J gene is TRBJ2-7, the V gene TRBV6-5, with 8 bases that match TRBD1. Germline V lookup: CDR1 MNHEY, CDR2 SVGAGI. The CDR3 length is 15 residues. Germline trimming cut 6 bases from V and 1 base from J; bases unmatched to any gene: 8. The CDR3 nucleotides read TGTGCCAGCAGGCCAGACAGGGGCCATTCCTACGAGCAGTACTTC. This translates into CASRPDRGHSYEQYF.

The gene calls are TRBV4-2 and TRBJ2-3; TRBD2 matches at 13 bases. V lost 2 bases and J lost 4; bases outside the gene matches: 18. The CDR3 sequence is 21 residues long. In germline, CDR1 is LGHNA, CDR2 YNFKEQ. CDR3 region: CASSQRRTSTSGGYSADTQYF. The DNA for the CDR3 is TGTGCCAGCAGCCAACGACGAACCTCGACTAGCGGGGGGTACAGTGCAGATACGCAGTATTTT.

The chain carries TRBV11-1 and TRBJ2-5; D is unclear. V lost 6 bases and J 2 bases, leaving 13 bases between the germline ends. Per germline, CDR1 SGHAT and CDR2 FQDESV (reference sequence). CDR3 length: 14 residues. This CDR3 is CASRLMLGQETQYF. CDR3 coding DNA: TGTGCCAGCAGACTAATGTTGGGACAAGAGACCCAGTACTTC.

The rearrangement uses TRBV7-3 and TRBJ2-3, with D hard to call. CDR3 size: 11 residues. Deletions cut 2 bases from V and 6 bases from J, with 3 bases between. Germline values: CDR1 SGHTA, CDR2 FQGTGA. The CDR3 is CASSLFDTQYF. CDR3 DNA: TGTGCCAGCAGCTTATTTGATACGCAGTATTTT.

This chain joins TRBV19 and TRBJ2-5, with TRBD1 matching 12 bases. Per germline, CDR1 LNHDA and CDR2 SQIVND (reference sequence). V trimming: 5 bases; J trimming: 4 bases; junction bases outside the gene matches: 2. The CDR3 totals 14 residues. As DNA, the CDR3 is TGTGCCAGTAGTTGGGACAGGGGGCGAGAGACCCAGTACTTC. Its protein is CASSWDRGRETQYF.